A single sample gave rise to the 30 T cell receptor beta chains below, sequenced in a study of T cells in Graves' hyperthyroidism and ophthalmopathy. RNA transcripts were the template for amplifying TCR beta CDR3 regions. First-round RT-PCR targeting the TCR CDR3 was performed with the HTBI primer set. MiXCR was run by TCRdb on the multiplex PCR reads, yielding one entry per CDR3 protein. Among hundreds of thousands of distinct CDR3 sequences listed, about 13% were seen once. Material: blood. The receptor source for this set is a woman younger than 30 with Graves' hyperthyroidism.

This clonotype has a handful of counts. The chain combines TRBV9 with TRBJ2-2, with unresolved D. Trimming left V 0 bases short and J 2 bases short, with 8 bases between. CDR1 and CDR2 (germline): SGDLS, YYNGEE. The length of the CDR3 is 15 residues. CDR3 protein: CASSVGNSNTGELFF. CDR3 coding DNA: TGTGCCAGCAGCGTAGGCAACAGTAACACCGGGGAGCTGTTTTTT.

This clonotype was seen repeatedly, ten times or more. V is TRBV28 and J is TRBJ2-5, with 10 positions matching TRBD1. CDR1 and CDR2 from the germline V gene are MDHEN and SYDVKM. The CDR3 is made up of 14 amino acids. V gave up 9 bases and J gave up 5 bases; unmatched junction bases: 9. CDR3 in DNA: TGTGCCAGTTCCGAGACAGGGGGCACGGAGACCCAGTACTTC. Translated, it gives CASSETGGTETQYF.

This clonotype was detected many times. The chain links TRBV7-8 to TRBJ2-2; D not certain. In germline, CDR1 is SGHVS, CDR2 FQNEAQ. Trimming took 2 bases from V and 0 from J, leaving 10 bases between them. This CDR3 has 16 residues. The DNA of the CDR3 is TGTGCCAGCAGCTTATTCGCGGAAACGAACACCGGGGAGCTGTTTTTT. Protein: CASSLFAETNTGELFF.

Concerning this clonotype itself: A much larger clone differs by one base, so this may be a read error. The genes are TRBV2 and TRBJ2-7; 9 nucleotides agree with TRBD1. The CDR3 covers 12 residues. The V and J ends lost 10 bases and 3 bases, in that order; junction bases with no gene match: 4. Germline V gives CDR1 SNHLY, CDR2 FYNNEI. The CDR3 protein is CATGTGYYEQYF. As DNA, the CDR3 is TGTGCCACCGGGACAGGGTACTACGAGCAGTACTTC.

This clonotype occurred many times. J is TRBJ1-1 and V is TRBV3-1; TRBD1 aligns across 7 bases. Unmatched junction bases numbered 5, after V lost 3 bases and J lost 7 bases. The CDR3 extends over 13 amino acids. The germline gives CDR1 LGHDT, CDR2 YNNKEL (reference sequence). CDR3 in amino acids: CASSHPGQFEAFF. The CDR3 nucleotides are TGTGCCAGCAGCCACCCGGGACAGTTTGAAGCTTTCTTT.

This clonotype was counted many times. In DNA form, the CDR3 reads TGTGCCAGCTCACCACGCCAGGAATCGACAGATACGCAGTATTTT. Its translation is CASSPRQESTDTQYF. The J gene is TRBJ2-3, the V gene TRBV18; the D is unclear. Germline-derived CDR1 and CDR2 are KGHSH and LQKENI. V was trimmed by 1 base and J by 3 bases, leaving 11 bases between them. The CDR3 is 15 amino acids.

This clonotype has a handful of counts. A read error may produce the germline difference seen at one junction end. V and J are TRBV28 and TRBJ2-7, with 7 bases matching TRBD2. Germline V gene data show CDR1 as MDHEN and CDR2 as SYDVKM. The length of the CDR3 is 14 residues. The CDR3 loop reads CASSLSGDNYERYF. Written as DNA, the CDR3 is TGTGCCAGCAGTTTAAGCGGGGATAACTACGAGCGGTACTTC. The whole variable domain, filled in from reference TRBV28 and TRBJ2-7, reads DVKVTQSSRYLVKRTGEKVFLECVQDMDHENMFWYRQDPGLGLRLIYFSYDVKMKEKGDIPEGYSVSREKKERFSLILESASTNQTSMYLCASSLSGDNYERYFGPGTRLTVT.

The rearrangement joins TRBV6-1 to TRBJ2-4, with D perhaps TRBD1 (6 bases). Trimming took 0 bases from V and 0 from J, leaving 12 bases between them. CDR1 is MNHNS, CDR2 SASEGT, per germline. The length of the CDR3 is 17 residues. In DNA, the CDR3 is TGTGCCAGCAGTGAAGCCCGTCAGGGGATAGCCAAAAACATTCAGTACTTC. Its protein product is CASSEARQGIAKNIQYF.

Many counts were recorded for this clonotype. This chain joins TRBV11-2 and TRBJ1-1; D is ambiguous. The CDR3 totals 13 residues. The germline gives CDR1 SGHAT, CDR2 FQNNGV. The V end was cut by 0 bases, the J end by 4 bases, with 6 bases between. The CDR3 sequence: CASSLDHSTEAFF. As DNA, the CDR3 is TGTGCCAGCAGCTTAGATCACAGCACTGAAGCTTTCTTT.

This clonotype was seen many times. CDR3 residues: CASSSPGGRPGEQYF. The CDR3 DNA sequence: TGTGCCAGCAGTTCACCCGGGGGAAGACCCGGCGAGCAGTACTTC. The rearrangement joins TRBV28 to TRBJ2-7, with TRBD2 as a possible D gene (6 bases). Trimming pared 4 bases from V and 6 bases from J, leaving 19 bases between. Germline V lookup: CDR1 MDHEN, CDR2 SYDVKM. This CDR3 region has 15 residues.

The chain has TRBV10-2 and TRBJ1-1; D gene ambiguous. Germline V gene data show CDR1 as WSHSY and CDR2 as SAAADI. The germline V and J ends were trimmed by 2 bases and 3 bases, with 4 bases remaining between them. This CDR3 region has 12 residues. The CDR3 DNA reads TGCGCCAGCAGTGAGGACTACACTGAAGCTTTCTTT. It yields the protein CASSEDYTEAFF.

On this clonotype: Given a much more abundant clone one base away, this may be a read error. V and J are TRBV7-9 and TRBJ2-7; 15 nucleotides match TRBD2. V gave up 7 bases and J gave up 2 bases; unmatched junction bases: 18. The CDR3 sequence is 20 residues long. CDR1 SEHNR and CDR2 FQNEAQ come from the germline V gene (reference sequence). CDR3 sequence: CASKPHPWTSGRAGPYEQYF. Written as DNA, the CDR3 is TGTGCCAGCAAGCCTCATCCGTGGACTAGCGGGAGGGCCGGCCCCTACGAGCAGTACTTC. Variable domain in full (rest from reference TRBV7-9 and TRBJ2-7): DTGVSQNPRHKITKRGQNVTFRCDPISEHNRLYWYRQTLGQGPEFLTYFQNEAQLEKSRLLSDRFSAERPKGSFSTLEIQRTEQGDSAMYLCASKPHPWTSGRAGPYEQYFGPGTRLTVT.

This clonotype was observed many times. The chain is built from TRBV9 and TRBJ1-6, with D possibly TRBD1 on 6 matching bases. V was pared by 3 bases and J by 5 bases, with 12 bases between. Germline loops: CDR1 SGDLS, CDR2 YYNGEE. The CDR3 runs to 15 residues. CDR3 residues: CASSEGVVDNSPLHF. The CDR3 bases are TGTGCCAGCAGCGAGGGGGTTGTGGATAATTCACCCCTCCACTTT.

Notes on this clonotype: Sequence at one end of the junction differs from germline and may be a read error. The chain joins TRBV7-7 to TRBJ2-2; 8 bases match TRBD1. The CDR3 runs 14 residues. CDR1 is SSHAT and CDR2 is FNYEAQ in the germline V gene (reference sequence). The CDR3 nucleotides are TGTGCTAGCAGGGGGCCATGGGACACCGGGGAGCTGTTTTTT. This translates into CASRGPWDTGELFF.

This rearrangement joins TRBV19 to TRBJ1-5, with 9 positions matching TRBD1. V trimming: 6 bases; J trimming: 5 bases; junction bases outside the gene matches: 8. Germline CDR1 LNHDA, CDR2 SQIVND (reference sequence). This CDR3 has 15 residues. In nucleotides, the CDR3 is TGTGCCAGTAGAAACCGGGACAGGGTGTATCAGCCCCAGCATTTT. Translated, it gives CASRNRDRVYQPQHF.

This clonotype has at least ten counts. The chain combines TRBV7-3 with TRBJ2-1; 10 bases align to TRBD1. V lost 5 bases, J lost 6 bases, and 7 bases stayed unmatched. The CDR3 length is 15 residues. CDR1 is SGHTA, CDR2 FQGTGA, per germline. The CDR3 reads CASSLRTGGPNEQFF. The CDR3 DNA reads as TGTGCCAGCAGCCTCCGGACAGGGGGTCCCAATGAGCAGTTCTTC. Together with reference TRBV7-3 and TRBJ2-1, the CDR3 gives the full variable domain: GAGVSQTPSNKVTEKGKYVELRCDPISGHTALYWYRQSLGQGPEFLIYFQGTGAADDSGLPNDRFFAVRPEGSVSTLKIQRTERGDSAVYLCASSLRTGGPNEQFFGPGTRLTVL.

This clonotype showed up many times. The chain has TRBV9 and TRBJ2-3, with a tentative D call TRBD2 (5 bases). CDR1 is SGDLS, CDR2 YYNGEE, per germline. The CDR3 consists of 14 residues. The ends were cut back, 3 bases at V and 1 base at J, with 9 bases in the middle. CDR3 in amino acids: CASSERGGTDTQYF. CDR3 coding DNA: TGTGCCAGCAGCGAACGGGGAGGCACAGATACGCAGTATTTT.

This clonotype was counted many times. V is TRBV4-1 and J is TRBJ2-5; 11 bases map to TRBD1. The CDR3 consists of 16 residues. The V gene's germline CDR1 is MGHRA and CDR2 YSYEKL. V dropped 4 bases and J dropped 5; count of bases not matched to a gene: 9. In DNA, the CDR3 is TGCGCCAGCAGCCGGAATGGACAGGGGGCGTGGGAGACCCAGTACTTC. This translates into CASSRNGQGAWETQYF.

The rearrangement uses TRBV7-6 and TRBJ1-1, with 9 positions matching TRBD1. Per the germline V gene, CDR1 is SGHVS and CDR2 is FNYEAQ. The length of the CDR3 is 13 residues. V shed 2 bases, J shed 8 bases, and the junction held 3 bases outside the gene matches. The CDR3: CASSLSTGGEAFF. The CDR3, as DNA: TGTGCCAGCAGCTTATCGACAGGGGGGGAAGCTTTCTTT.

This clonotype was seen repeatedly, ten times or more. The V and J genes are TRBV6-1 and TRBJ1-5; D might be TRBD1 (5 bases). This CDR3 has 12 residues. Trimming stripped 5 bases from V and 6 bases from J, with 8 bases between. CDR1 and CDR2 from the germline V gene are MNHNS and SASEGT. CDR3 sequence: CASSHGGQPQHF. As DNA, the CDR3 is TGTGCCAGCAGTCATGGGGGTCAGCCCCAGCATTTT.

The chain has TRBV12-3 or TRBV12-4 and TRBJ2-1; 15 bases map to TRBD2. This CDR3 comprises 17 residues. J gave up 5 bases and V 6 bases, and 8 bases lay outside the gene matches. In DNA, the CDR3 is TGTGCCAGCAGAACCCCGGGACTAGCGGGAGGAAACAATGAGCAGTTCTTC. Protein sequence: CASRTPGLAGGNNEQFF.

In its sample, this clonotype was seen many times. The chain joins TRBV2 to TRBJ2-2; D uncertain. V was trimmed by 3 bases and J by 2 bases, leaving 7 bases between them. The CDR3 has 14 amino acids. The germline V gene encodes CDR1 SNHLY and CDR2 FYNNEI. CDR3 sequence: CASSENRNTGELFF. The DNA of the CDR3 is TGTGCCAGCAGTGAGAACAGAAACACCGGGGAGCTGTTTTTT.

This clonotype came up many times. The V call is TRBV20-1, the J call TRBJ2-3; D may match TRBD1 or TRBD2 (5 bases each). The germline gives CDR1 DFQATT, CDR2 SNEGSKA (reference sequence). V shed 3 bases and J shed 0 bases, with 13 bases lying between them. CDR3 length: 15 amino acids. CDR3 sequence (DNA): TGCAGTGCTAGTTTCGACGGGGCGAGCACAGATACGCAGTATTTT. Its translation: CSASFDGASTDTQYF.

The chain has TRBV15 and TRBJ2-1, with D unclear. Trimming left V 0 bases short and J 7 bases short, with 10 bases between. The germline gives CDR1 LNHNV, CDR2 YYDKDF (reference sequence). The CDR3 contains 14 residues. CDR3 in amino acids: CATSRDQDRNEQFF. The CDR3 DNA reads TGTGCCACCAGCAGAGATCAAGATCGGAATGAGCAGTTCTTC.

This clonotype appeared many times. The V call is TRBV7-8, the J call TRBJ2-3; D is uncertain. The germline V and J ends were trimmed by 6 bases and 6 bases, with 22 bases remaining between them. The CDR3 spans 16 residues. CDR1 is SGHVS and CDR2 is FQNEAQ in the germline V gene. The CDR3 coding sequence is TGTGCCAGCAGTCCCATCAAGGCCGGGTCCGCTGATACGCAGTATTTT. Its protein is CASSPIKAGSADTQYF.

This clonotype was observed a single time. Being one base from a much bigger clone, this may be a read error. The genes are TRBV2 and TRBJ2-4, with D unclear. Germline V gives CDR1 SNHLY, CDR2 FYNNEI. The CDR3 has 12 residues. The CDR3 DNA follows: TGTGCCAGCGACATAGCCAAAGACATTCAGTACTTC. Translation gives CASDIAKDIQYF.

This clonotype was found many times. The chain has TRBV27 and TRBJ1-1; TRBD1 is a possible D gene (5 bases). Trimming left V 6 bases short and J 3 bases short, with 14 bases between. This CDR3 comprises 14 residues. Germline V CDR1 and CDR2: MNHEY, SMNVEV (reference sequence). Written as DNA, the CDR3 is TGTGCCAGCAGAGCTGCCAGGGCGTACACTGAAGCTTTCTTT. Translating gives CASRAARAYTEAFF.

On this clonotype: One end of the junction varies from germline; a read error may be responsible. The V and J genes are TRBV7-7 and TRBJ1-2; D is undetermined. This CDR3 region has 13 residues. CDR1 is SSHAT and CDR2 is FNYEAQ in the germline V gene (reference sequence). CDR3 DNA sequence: TGTGCTAGCAGCTTGATGCAAAACTATGGCCACACCTTC. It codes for CASSLMQNYGHTF.

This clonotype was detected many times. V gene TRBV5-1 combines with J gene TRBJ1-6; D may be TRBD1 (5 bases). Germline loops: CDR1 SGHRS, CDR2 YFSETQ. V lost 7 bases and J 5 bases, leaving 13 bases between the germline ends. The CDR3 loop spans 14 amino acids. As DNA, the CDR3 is TGCGCCAGCCGAGCGGGACTTGATAATTCACCCCTCCACTTT. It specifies CASRAGLDNSPLHF. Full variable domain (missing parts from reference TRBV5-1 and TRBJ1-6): KAGVTQTPRYLIKTRGQQVTLSCSPISGHRSVSWYQQTPGQGLQFLFEYFSETQRNKGNFPGRFSGRQFSNSRSEMNVSTLELGDSALYLCASRAGLDNSPLHFGNGTRLTVT.

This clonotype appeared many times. Written as DNA, the CDR3 is TGTGCCAGCAGCTTAGCGCGAGCAGAGGCGGGCGGCTACACCTTC. It specifies CASSLARAEAGGYTF. V and J are TRBV7-8 and TRBJ1-2; D unclear. The CDR3 consists of 15 residues. Trimming removed 0 bases at V and 8 bases at J, with 16 bases between. Germline V gives CDR1 SGHVS, CDR2 FQNEAQ. Based on the CDR3 plus reference TRBV7-8 and TRBJ1-2, the full variable domain is GAGVSQSPRYKVAKRGQDVALRCDPISGHVSLFWYQQALGQGPEFLTYFQNEAQLDKSGLPSDRFFAERPEGSVSTLKIQRTQQEDSAVYLCASSLARAEAGGYTFGSGTRLTVV.